These 12 T cell receptor beta chains were all obtained from the same sample, sequenced in a study of blood T cell repertoires in COVID-19. The data were produced by immunoSEQ multiplex PCR, yet TCRdb's version contains in-frame clones alone and is incomplete. The sample has around 150,000 clones; approximately 90% are singletons. The specimen was peripheral blood. The receptor source for this set is a young man with acute or convalescent COVID-19.

V gene TRBV28 combines with J gene TRBJ2-7, with TRBD1 matching over 9 bases. The V gene's germline CDR1 is MDHEN and CDR2 SYDVKM. The CDR3 is made up of 13 amino acids. V gave up 6 bases and J gave up 2 bases; unmatched junction bases: 2. CDR3 amino acids: CASSRTGAYEQYV. CDR3 nucleotides: TGTGCCAGCAGCCGGACAGGGGCCTACGAGCAGTACGTC.

The rearrangement uses TRBV6-2 or TRBV6-3 and TRBJ1-2; 7 positions match TRBD1. The CDR3 has 13 residues. Germline lookup yields CDR1 MNHEY and CDR2 SVGEGT. J was trimmed by 6 bases and V by 2 bases; bases with no gene match: 3. DNA for the CDR3: TGTGCCAGCAGTTACAACCAGGGGGATGGCTACACCTTC. It encodes CASSYNQGDGYTF.

In nucleotides, the CDR3 is TGCGCCAGCAGCCTCCAAACTCTCGACAGGGCGGACGGCTACACCTTC. This encodes CASSLQTLDRADGYTF. The V call is TRBV5-1, the J call TRBJ1-2, with 7 bases matching TRBD1. CDR3 length: 16 residues. J lost 8 bases, V lost 4 bases, and 17 bases had no gene match. Germline V gene data show CDR1 as SGHRS and CDR2 as YFSETQ.

The V gene is TRBV5-1, the J gene TRBJ1-1; D unclear. CDR3 size: 14 residues. Germline values: CDR1 SGHRS, CDR2 YFSETQ. The V gene lost 3 bases and the J gene lost 4 bases, with 13 bases spanning the gap. In DNA form, the CDR3 reads TGCGCCAGCAGCTCTGGGCCGGGGTCCACTGAAGCTTTCTTT. Translated: CASSSGPGSTEAFF.

This rearrangement joins TRBV11-2 to TRBJ1-6, with D tentatively TRBD1 (5 bases). V was pared by 0 bases and J by 9 bases, with 12 bases between. CDR1 SGHAT and CDR2 FQNNGV come from the germline V gene. This CDR3 is 15 amino acids long. Here the CDR3 DNA reads TGTGCCAGCAGCTTAGATCGACAGACGGGTTCACCCCTCCACTTT. Translated, it gives CASSLDRQTGSPLHF.

This chain connects TRBV27 to TRBJ2-5; D is possibly TRBD1 (5 bases). Deletions cut 3 bases from V and 3 bases from J, with 11 bases between. This CDR3 spans 14 amino acids. Germline CDR1 MNHEY, CDR2 SMNVEV (reference sequence). For the CDR3, the DNA is TGTGCCAGCAGTTTCAGGGATGGGGAAGAGACCCAGTACTTC. Residues: CASSFRDGEETQYF.

V gene TRBV18 combines with J gene TRBJ1-1; D possibly corresponds to TRBD1 (6 bases). This CDR3 region has 12 residues. The V end was cut by 5 bases, the J end by 7 bases, with 11 bases between. Germline CDR1 and CDR2: KGHSH and LQKENI. CDR3: CASSKRGGEAFF. The DNA of the CDR3 is TGTGCCAGCTCAAAGAGAGGGGGTGAAGCTTTCTTT.

The chain uses TRBV19 and TRBJ2-5; a possible D gene is TRBD2 (6 bases). The CDR3 spans 14 residues. V was trimmed by 5 bases and J by 5 bases, leaving 15 bases between them. CDR1 LNHDA and CDR2 SQIVND come from the germline V gene (reference sequence). The CDR3 sequence: CASSVQAAGETQYF. The CDR3, as DNA: TGTGCCAGTAGTGTACAGGCGGCGGGGGAGACCCAGTACTTC.

The CDR3 coding sequence is TGTGCCAGCAGCCATAGGGGTTCCGAGCAGTACGTC. It specifies CASSHRGSEQYV. The V and J genes are TRBV3-1 (or the pseudogene TRBV3-2) and TRBJ2-7, with a possible D match to TRBD1 (5 bases). Germline CDR1 and CDR2: LGHDT and YNNKEL (reference sequence). The CDR3 length is 12 residues. V was cut by 3 bases and J by 6 bases, with 9 bases left in between.

This clone was seen a single time. V and J are TRBV5-1 and TRBJ1-4; D is uncertain. Germline CDR1 is SGHRS and CDR2 is YFSETQ. This CDR3 is 15 amino acids long. V lost 4 bases and J lost 12, with 22 bases in between. The CDR3 sequence is CASSQTGELGRELFF. The CDR3 nucleotides read TGCGCCAGCAGCCAAACCGGGGAACTAGGAAGAGAACTGTTTTTT.

CDR3 protein: CASSHLLVSRDTQYF. The CDR3 nucleotides read TGTGCCAGCAGCCACTTACTAGTTTCCCGAGATACGCAGTATTTT. J is TRBJ2-3 and V is TRBV3-1 (or the pseudogene TRBV3-2); possibly TRBD2 for D (5 bases). V lost 3 bases and J 5 bases, leaving 15 bases between the germline ends. This CDR3 is 15 amino acids long. CDR1 is LGHDT, CDR2 YNNKEL, per germline (reference sequence).

This chain uses TRBV5-1 with TRBJ2-1, with 10 bases lining up with TRBD2. There are 15 residues in the CDR3. CDR1 and CDR2 from the germline V gene are SGHRS and YFSETQ. V lost 3 bases to trimming and J lost 10 bases; unmatched junction nucleotides: 10. The CDR3 bases are TGCGCCAGCAGCTACAGCGGGGGGGCCTTTCGGGAGCAGTTCTTC. Translated: CASSYSGGAFREQFF.